This entry concerns a single T cell receptor (beta chain). The entry originates in a study of blood T cell repertoires in COVID-19. The table came from immunoSEQ multiplex PCR; TCRdb's copy has only in-frame clones and leaves some out. The sample records around 170,000 clones, 84% being singletons. Sequencing used peripheral blood. This TCR was sampled from a man between 18 and 35 years old with active or convalescent COVID-19.

The CDR3 loop reads CASSRTTGTNEKLFF. CDR3 in DNA: TGTGCCAGCAGCCGAACGACAGGGACCAATGAAAAACTGTTTTTT. The chain has TRBV16 and TRBJ1-4, with 7 bases lining up with TRBD1. J was trimmed by 5 bases and V by 4 bases; bases with no gene match: 7. The CDR3 consists of 15 residues. The germline V gene encodes CDR1 KGHSY and CDR2 FQNENV.